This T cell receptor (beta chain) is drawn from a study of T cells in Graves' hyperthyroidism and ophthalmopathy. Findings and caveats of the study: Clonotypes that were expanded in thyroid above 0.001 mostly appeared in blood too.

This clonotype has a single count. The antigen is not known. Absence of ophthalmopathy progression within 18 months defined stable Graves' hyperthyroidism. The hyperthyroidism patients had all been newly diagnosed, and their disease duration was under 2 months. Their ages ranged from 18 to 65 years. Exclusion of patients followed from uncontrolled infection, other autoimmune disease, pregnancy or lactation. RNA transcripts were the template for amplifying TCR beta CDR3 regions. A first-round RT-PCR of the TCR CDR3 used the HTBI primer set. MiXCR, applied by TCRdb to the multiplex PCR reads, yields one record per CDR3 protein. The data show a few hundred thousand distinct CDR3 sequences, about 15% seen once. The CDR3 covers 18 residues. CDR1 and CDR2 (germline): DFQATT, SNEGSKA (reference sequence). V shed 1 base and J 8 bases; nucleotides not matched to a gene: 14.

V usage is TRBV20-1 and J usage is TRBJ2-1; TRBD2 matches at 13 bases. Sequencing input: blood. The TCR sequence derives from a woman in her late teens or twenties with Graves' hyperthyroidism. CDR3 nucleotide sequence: TGCAGTGCTAGAGGGCGGGTTGTCGGGACTAGCGGGACGTATGAGCAGTTCTTC. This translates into CSARGRVVGTSGTYEQFF.